The text below deals with one T cell receptor (beta chain). Which antigen it targets is not known. The input lacks base qualities; no much larger clone sits a single base away. The data were taken from a study of blood T cell repertoires in COVID-19 (dated by TCRdb to 2018 to 2021). Background for the entire study: Samples covering the acute and convalescent phases of COVID-19 were provided by collaborators in the United States, Italy and Spain. The repertoires were released in a freely available public database meant as a resource for research on the immune response to SARS-CoV-2. The samples were drawn from two sources: the first 160 participants of the ongoing ImmuneRACE study, and 950 to 1,500 subjects contributed by 6 global collaborators. The sample metadata nearly always contained a de-identified subject ID, COVID-19 status, age in years and sex. The dataset comprised deeply sampled blood TCRbeta repertoires from subjects exposed to, actively infected with, or recovered from COVID-19. The material from the prospective study consisted of cDNA or gDNA derived from T cells, B-cell-depleted T cells, or PBMCs. Where available, HLA class I and class II types were taken from metadata supplied by the sample provider and were not determined by assay-based typing. The paper's findings and limits, for the study overall: Clinical and demographic metadata were provided uncurated, with the amount varying by source and participant.

The junction shows trimming of 6 bases on V and 3 bases on J, plus 15 bases between the germline ends. CDR1 SNHLY and CDR2 FYNNEI were looked up in the germline V gene. The CDR3 has 16 amino acids, counting the end cysteine and phenylalanine. Only the CDR3 region is kept as DNA, spanning 48 bases read in frame from base 1. Whole blood was collected in K2EDTA tubes by collaborating institutions according to the institutions' own protocols. Collaborator samples were shipped for TCRbeta analysis as frozen whole blood, isolated PBMCs, or DNA extracted from either sample type. The immunoSEQ Assay, a bias-controlled multiplex PCR, was used to amplify TCRbeta CDR3 regions from genomic DNA. On the study's bioinformatics: The number of nucleated cells in each sample was estimated from the amplification of reference gene primers within the assay. Sequence reads were collapsed and filtered to measure the absolute abundance of every unique TCRbeta CDR3 rearrangement. Productive Simpson clonality was computed per sample as the square root of Simpson's diversity index over productive rearrangements. As stored in TCRdb, this immuneACCESS dataset retains in-frame rearrangements with V and J assigned. A fraction of the clones does not appear; measured against another copy, unresolved V genes explain less than half of the discrepancy, and the remainder lacks a known reason. The DNA was the basis for D and trimming; V, J and clone size are from that table. The sample has roughly 150,000 clones on record, approximately 92% of them singletons. The ten largest clones capture 3% to 3.5% of the sample.

The sequencing sample was made of peripheral blood. The V gene is TRBV2 and the J gene is TRBJ1-6, with no reliable assignment of the D segment. The TCR comes from a woman aged 60-70 years with active COVID-19. The nucleotides are TGTGCCAGCAGGGCGAACCGTGGAGACTATAATTCACCCCTCCACTTT. This translates into CASRANRGDYNSPLHF.